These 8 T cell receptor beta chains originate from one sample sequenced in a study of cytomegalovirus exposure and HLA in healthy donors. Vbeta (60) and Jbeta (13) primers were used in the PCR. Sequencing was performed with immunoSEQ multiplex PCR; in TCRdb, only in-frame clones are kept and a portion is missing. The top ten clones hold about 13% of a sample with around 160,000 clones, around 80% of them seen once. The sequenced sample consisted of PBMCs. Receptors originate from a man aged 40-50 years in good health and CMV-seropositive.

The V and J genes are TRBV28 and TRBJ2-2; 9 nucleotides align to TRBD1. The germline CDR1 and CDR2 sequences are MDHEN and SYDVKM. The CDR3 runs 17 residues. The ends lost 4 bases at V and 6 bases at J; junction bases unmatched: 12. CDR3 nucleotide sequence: TGTGCCAGCAGTTCGGGTTTACAGGGGGCCGGAGCCGGGGAGCTGTTTTTT. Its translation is CASSSGLQGAGAGELFF.

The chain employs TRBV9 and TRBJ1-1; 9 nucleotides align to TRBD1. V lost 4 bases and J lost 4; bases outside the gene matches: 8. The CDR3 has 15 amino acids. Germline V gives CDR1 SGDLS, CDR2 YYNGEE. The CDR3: CASSPAGTGSTEAFF. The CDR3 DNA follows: TGTGCCAGCAGCCCTGCCGGGACAGGGTCCACTGAAGCTTTCTTT.

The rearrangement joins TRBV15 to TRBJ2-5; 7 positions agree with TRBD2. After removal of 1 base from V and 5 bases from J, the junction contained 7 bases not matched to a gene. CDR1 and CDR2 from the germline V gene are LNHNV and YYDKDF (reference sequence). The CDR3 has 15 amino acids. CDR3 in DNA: TGTGCCACCAGCAGAGGGGTCGGGGGAGGGGAGACCCAGTACTTC. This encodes CATSRGVGGGETQYF.

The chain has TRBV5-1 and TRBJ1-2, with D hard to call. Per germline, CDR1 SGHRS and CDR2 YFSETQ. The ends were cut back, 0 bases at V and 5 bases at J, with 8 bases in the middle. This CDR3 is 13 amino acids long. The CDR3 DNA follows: TGCGCCAGCAGCTTGGCCTCTAGGTATGGCTACACCTTC. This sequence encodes CASSLASRYGYTF.

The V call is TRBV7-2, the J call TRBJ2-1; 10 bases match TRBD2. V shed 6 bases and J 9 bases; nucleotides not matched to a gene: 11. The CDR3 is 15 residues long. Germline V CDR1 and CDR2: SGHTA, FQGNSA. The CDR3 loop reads CASSFSGRAQREQFF. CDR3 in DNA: TGTGCCAGCAGTTTCAGCGGGAGGGCCCAGCGTGAGCAGTTCTTC.

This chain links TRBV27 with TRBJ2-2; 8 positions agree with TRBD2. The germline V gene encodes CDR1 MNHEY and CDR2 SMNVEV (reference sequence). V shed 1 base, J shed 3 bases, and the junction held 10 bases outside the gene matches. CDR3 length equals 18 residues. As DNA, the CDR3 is TGTGCCAGCAGTTTATGGCCGGGACTAGTAGGAGACACCGGGGAGCTGTTTTTT. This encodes CASSLWPGLVGDTGELFF.

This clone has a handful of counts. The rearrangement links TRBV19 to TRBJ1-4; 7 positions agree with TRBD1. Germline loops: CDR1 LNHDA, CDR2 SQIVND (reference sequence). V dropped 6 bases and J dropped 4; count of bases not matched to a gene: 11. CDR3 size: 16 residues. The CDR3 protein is CASRRNRGGGNEKLFF. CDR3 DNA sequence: TGTGCCAGTAGGCGAAACAGGGGAGGAGGTAATGAAAAACTGTTTTTT.

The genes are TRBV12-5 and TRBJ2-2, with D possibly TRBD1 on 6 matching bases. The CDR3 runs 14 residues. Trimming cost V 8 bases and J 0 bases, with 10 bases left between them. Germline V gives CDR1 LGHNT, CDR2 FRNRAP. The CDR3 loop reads CASHQGTNTGELFF. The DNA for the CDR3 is TGTGCTAGTCACCAGGGGACGAACACCGGGGAGCTGTTTTTT.